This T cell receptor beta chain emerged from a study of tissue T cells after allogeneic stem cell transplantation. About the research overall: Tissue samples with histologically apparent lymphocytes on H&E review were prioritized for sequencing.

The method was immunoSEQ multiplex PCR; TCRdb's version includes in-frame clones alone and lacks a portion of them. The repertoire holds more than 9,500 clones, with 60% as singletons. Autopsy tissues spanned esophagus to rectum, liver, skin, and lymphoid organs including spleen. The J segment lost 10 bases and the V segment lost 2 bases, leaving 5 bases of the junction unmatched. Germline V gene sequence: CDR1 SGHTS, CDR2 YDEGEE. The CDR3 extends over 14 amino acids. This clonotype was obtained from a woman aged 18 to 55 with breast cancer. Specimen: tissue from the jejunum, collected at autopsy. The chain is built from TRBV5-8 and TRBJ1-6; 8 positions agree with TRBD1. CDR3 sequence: CASSFYRGGSPLHF. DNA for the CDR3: TGTGCCAGCAGCTTCTACAGGGGGGGATCACCCCTCCACTTT.